This T cell receptor (beta chain) appears in the sequencing data of a study of post-analysis software for immune sequencing data. Study-level background: Relapsing-remitting, secondary progressive and progressive-relapsing forms of multiple sclerosis all featured among disease courses. Findings of the study overall: Roughly 5 TRBV segments, TRBV5-6, TRBV5-1 and TRBV20-1 among them, were found more frequent in patients than controls. Significantly lower normalized Chao1 diversity was seen in multiple sclerosis patients than in controls. F measure clustering grouped samples strongly by preparation batch.

The TCR beta cDNA libraries contained unique molecular identifiers. A population of about 0.95 to 10 million T cells gave rise to about half a million cDNA molecules. Each CDR3 protein gets one entry after TCRdb re-called the PCR reads with MiXCR. In the table there are approximately 660,000 distinct CDR3 sequences, approximately 60% of which are singletons. Between the trimmed V and J ends, which lost 3 bases and 0 bases, there was a span of 14 bases. This CDR3 comprises 17 residues. The V gene's germline CDR1 is KGHDR and CDR2 SFDVKD. To note about this clonotype: Its specificity is not known.

The origin of this receptor is a girl aged 2 to 9 with multiple sclerosis. Sequencing input: blood. The J gene is TRBJ2-1, the V gene TRBV24-1; D unresolved. The CDR3 region has the DNA TGTGCCACCAGTGATCCAGGATATCGCAGCTCCTACAATGAGCAGTTCTTC. Translated, it gives CATSDPGYRSSYNEQFF.